This T cell receptor (beta chain) was identified during a study of cytomegalovirus exposure and HLA in healthy donors. Germline CDR1 ENHRY, CDR2 SYGVKD. The CDR3 is 16 residues long. J gave up 0 bases and V 6 bases, and 8 bases lay outside the gene matches. With 60 Vbeta and 13 Jbeta primers, the PCR was carried out. The table came from immunoSEQ multiplex PCR; TCRdb's copy has only in-frame clones and leaves some out. Found here are some 90,000 clones, around four fifths of them singletons; the top ten hold 2.5% to 3.5%. The chain uses TRBV10-3 and TRBJ1-2; 9 bases fit TRBD1. Sequencing used PBMCs. This receptor was obtained from a man aged 25-45 years in good health and CMV-seronegative. CDR3: CAISSRTGESNYGYTF. The CDR3 region has the DNA TGTGCCATCAGCTCTAGGACAGGGGAATCTAACTATGGCTACACCTTC.